Listed below are T cell receptor beta chains from one sample, sequenced in a study of CD8 T cells in Susac syndrome. A single record per CDR3 protein comes from TCRdb applying MiXCR to the immunoSEQ multiplex PCR reads. The table shows 150,000 or so distinct CDR3 sequences, with about 92% occurring only once. Sequenced material: CD4+ T cells from PBMCs. Source of these receptors: a human donor in good health. The CDR3 runs from the conserved cysteine through the conserved F or W. A D gene is named only where the DNA matches it firmly. Part of the rows lack a size; the others show once, few, many or a class for expanded clones.

size,J,V,D,DNA,CDR3
.,TRBJ1-4,TRBV5-1,TRBD1,TGCGCCAGCAGCTTATGGACAGGGGGTGATAATGAAAAACTGTTTTTT,CASSLWTGGDNEKLFF
.,TRBJ2-7,TRBV12-3/TRBV12-4,.,TGTGCCAGCAGTTTACAGGCAGGGCTCGGCTACGAGCAGTACTTC,CASSLQAGLGYEQYF
.,TRBJ2-7,TRBV20-1,.,TGCAGTGCTAGAGCCAGTGGGCGGGGGCCATCCTACGAGCAGTACTTC,CSARASGRGPSYEQYF
once,TRBJ2-7,TRBV29-1,.,TGCAGCGTGAGCCAGGCTTACGAGCAGTACTTC,CSVSQAYEQYF
.,TRBJ2-3,TRBV20-1,.,TGCAGTGCTAGGGGCCAGGGTGTGGATACGCAGTATTTT,CSARGQGVDTQYF
.,TRBJ1-1,TRBV12-3/TRBV12-4,.,TGTGCCAGCAGTTTTGCAGATATGAACACTGAAGCTTTCTTT,CASSFADMNTEAFF
.,TRBJ2-7,TRBV11-2,.,TGTGCCAGCAGTCCGGGGGCAGGACAAGGTTTC,CASSPGAGQGF
.,TRBJ2-1,TRBV29-1,.,TGCAGCGTTGAACGTGGGGCTTCTGGGGATAGTGAGCAGTTCTTC,CSVERGASGDSEQFF
.,TRBJ1-4,TRBV7-9,.,TGTGCCGGGACCAGTGGTGCTAATGAAAAACTGTTTTTT,CAGTSGANEKLFF
.,TRBJ2-7,TRBV19,TRBD1,TGTGCCAGTAGTACAACCGGGACAGCAGGATACGAGCAGTACTTC,CASSTTGTAGYEQYF
.,TRBJ1-4,TRBV20-1,.,TGCAGTGCCCCCACGGGTCCCGAAAAACTGTTTTTT,CSAPTGPEKLFF